These 16 T cell receptor beta chains share one sample of origin, sequenced in a study of OX40 agonist ivuxolimab in advanced cancers. The library came from the immunoSEQ multiplex PCR assay. TCRdb holds this immuneACCESS table with in-frame rearrangements only. Some clones are missing; in checked studies, unresolved V genes explain under half, and the rest has no known cause. The sample data list some 60,000 clones, and roughly 89% of these were observed just once. Of the sample, 13% to 15% falls within the top ten clones. This sample comprised CD4+ or CD8+ T cells sorted from blood, obtained in a trial of the OX40 agonist ivuxolimab. Source of these receptors: an adult with an advanced solid tumor such as melanoma, head and neck, liver or kidney cancer.

This clone appeared a single time. The chain employs TRBV28 and TRBJ2-7; D is possibly TRBD2 (6 bases). Trimming left V 6 bases short and J 5 bases short, with 17 bases between. The CDR3 is made up of 14 amino acids. Germline CDR1 reads MDHEN; CDR2 reads SYDVKM. The chain's CDR3 is CASSGSGLRDEQYF. As DNA, the CDR3 is TGTGCCAGCAGCGGATCGGGACTTAGGGACGAGCAGTACTTC.

This chain uses TRBV5-4 with TRBJ2-1; 8 bases map to TRBD1. The CDR3 loop spans 15 amino acids. Germline V gene data show CDR1 as SGHNT and CDR2 as YYREEE (reference sequence). V shed 4 bases, J shed 5 bases, and the junction held 8 bases outside the gene matches. The CDR3 spells CASSGRDRLNNEQFF. The CDR3 bases are TGTGCCAGCAGCGGACGGGACAGGCTCAACAATGAGCAGTTCTTC.

V gene TRBV7-2 combines with J gene TRBJ2-1; D remains unclear. V lost 5 bases and J 2 bases, leaving 13 bases between the germline ends. Germline V gene lookup returns CDR1 SGHTA and CDR2 FQGNSA. The CDR3 runs 15 residues. Written as DNA, the CDR3 is TGTGCCAGCAGCCCAAGTAGCTCCCCCTACAATGAGCAGTTCTTC. Translated: CASSPSSSPYNEQFF. The full variable domain, with the rest looked up from reference TRBV7-2 and TRBJ2-1, is GAGVSQSPSNKVTEKGKDVELRCDPISGHTALYWYRQSLGQGLEFLIYFQGNSAPDKSGLPSDRFSAERTGGSVSTLTIQRTQQEDSAVYLCASSPSSSPYNEQFFGPGTRLTVL.

The rearrangement links TRBV30 to TRBJ2-7; D ambiguous. V gave up 2 bases and J gave up 7 bases, with 12 bases separating them. Germline V gene sequence: CDR1 GTSNPN, CDR2 SVGIG (reference sequence). This CDR3 is built from 12 residues. DNA for the CDR3: TGTGCCTGGAGTAAGACCCAAGGAGAGCAGTACTTC. This sequence encodes CAWSKTQGEQYF.

This clone was observed once. The rearrangement uses TRBV7-8 and TRBJ1-4, with TRBD1 matching 9 bases. The CDR3 loop spans 14 amino acids. V dropped 5 bases and J dropped 8; count of bases not matched to a gene: 6. The germline V gene has CDR1 SGHVS and CDR2 FQNEAQ. CDR3 nucleotide sequence: TGTGCCAGCAGCATGGACAGGGGTGGGGAAAAACTGTTTTTT. It encodes CASSMDRGGEKLFF.

CDR3 in DNA: TGTGCCAGCAGTGAAGGATCAGGGGAGCGAAACACCATATATTTT. This codes for CASSEGSGERNTIYF. The chain is built from TRBV25-1 and TRBJ1-3, with D tentatively TRBD1 (6 bases). V lost 2 bases and J 5 bases, leaving 13 bases between the germline ends. The CDR3 has 15 amino acids. Germline V gene data show CDR1 as MGHDK and CDR2 as SYGVNS. Full variable domain (missing parts from reference TRBV25-1 and TRBJ1-3): EADIYQTPRYLVIGTGKKITLECSQTMGHDKMYWYQQDPGMELHLIHYSYGVNSTEKGDLSSESTVSRIRTEHFPLTLESARPSHTSQYLCASSEGSGERNTIYFGEGSWLTVV.

The chain recombines TRBV5-1 with TRBJ1-1; D remains unclear. The CDR3 covers 13 residues. Germline lookup yields CDR1 SGHRS and CDR2 YFSETQ. V shed 1 base and J shed 5 bases, with 9 bases lying between them. The CDR3 DNA is TGCGCCAGCAGCTTGCTTCCGGATACTGAAGCTTTCTTT. It codes for CASSLLPDTEAFF.

As concerns this clone: Relative to the germline gene, one junction end is altered; a read error may explain this. This chain joins TRBV20-1 and TRBJ2-4; D not certain. This CDR3 region has 8 residues. Germline V lookup: CDR1 DFQATT, CDR2 SNEGSKA (reference sequence). The CDR3 sequence: CSAATGIF. The CDR3 bases are TGCAGTGCCGCGACCGGTATCTTC.

The V gene is TRBV2, the J gene TRBJ2-5; D is ambiguous. The germline V and J ends were trimmed by 0 bases and 7 bases, with 18 bases remaining between them. This CDR3 region has 16 residues. CDR1 is SNHLY, CDR2 FYNNEI, per germline. CDR3 protein: CASSEASVPRVGTQYF. Here the CDR3 DNA reads TGTGCCAGCAGTGAAGCCTCAGTACCACGGGTCGGGACCCAGTACTTC.

This clone appeared a single time. The rearrangement links TRBV5-1 to TRBJ1-2; D is undetermined. V was cut by 1 base and J by 8 bases, with 18 bases left in between. CDR1 is SGHRS, CDR2 YFSETQ, per germline. The CDR3 spans 15 residues. CDR3 DNA sequence: TGCGCCAGCAGCTTGTTTGCTCTGGGAGCGGCGGGCTACACCTTC. Protein: CASSLFALGAAGYTF.

J is TRBJ2-1 and V is TRBV4-1; TRBD2 matches 13 bases. V dropped 2 bases and J dropped 1; count of bases not matched to a gene: 2. The CDR3 consists of 17 residues. The V gene's germline CDR1 is MGHRA and CDR2 YSYEKL. The CDR3 here is CASSQWTSGSSYNEQFF. The CDR3 region has the DNA TGCGCCAGCAGCCAATGGACTAGCGGGAGTTCCTACAATGAGCAGTTCTTC.

The chain employs TRBV23-1 and TRBJ1-5, with D maybe TRBD1 (5 bases). TRBV23-1 is reported as an ORF; its role is uncertain. This CDR3 comprises 16 residues. The germline V and J ends were trimmed by 3 bases and 4 bases, with 16 bases remaining between them. The CDR3 spells CASSQSGGNSNQPQHF. The CDR3 region has the DNA TGCGCCAGCAGTCAGTCCGGGGGGAATAGTAATCAGCCCCAGCATTTT.

This chain uses TRBV6-6 with TRBJ2-7; 10 bases are a match to TRBD1. This CDR3 is built from 15 residues. Trimming removed 5 bases from V and 3 bases from J; junction bases left unmatched: 7. Germline values: CDR1 MNHNY, CDR2 SVGAGI (reference sequence). CDR3 nucleotides: TGTGCCAGCAGTACTAACAGGGACAGGGGCTACGAGCAGTACTTC. Its translation is CASSTNRDRGYEQYF.

The rearrangement joins TRBV2 to TRBJ2-7; a possible D gene is TRBD2 (6 bases). The V gene's germline CDR1 is SNHLY and CDR2 FYNNEI. The CDR3 runs to 13 residues. Trimming removed 2 bases from V and 7 bases from J, with 12 bases in between. The CDR3 DNA follows: TGTGCCAGCAGTGAACAGGGCGCGGGGGAGCAGTACTTC. Its translation: CASSEQGAGEQYF.

The V and J genes are TRBV7-3 and TRBJ2-7; tentative D call: TRBD2 (6 bases). The germline V gene encodes CDR1 SGHTA and CDR2 FQGTGA. CDR3 length: 18 amino acids. Deletions cut 1 base from V and 2 bases from J, with 21 bases between. This chain's CDR3 is CASSLKWAREKRAYEQYF. For the CDR3, the DNA is TGTGCCAGCAGCTTAAAGTGGGCCCGGGAGAAGAGGGCCTACGAGCAGTACTTC.

The chain is built from TRBV7-3 and TRBJ2-1; 12 bases are shared with TRBD2. The CDR3 is 18 amino acids. V lost 0 bases and J lost 8; bases outside the gene matches: 11. Germline V CDR1 and CDR2: SGHTA, FQGTGA. CDR3 in DNA: TGTGCCAGCAGCTTAACCCCTGCGACTAGCGGGAGAGTGGATGAGCAGTTCTTC. Translated, it gives CASSLTPATSGRVDEQFF.